This T cell receptor (beta chain) was sequenced for a study of CD8+ T cells in alopecia areata. Isolated RNA was reverse transcribed into cDNA used as the sequencing template. Some clones are missing from TCRdb's copy, which holds only in-frame ones; the method was immunoSEQ multiplex PCR. The sample lists about 110,000 clones, approximately 63% occurring once. The receptor was derived from a human donor in good health. Source material: CD8+ T cells sorted from blood.

This chain's CDR3 is CSVGGKDNTGELFF. DNA for the CDR3: TGCAGCGTTGGGGGGAAGGACAACACCGGGGAGCTGTTTTTT. The J gene is TRBJ2-2, the V gene TRBV29-1; D tentatively fits TRBD1 or TRBD2 (5 bases each). The CDR3 contains 14 residues. Germline CDR1 is SQVTM and CDR2 is ANQGSEA. The V gene lost 4 bases and the J gene lost 2 bases, with 11 bases spanning the gap.